This T cell receptor beta chain was recovered during a study of shared clonotypes between healthy human individuals. Study-wide context: Donors were two women and a few men aged 18 to 49. CD4 naive and CD4 memory each took three plates per donor, while CD8 naive took two and CD8 memory one.

The authors ran the assay at deep level. Profiling relied on immunoSEQ multiplex PCR, and the TCRdb table lists in-frame clones only, not all of them. The sample has over 850,000 clones; approximately 80% are singletons. The study drew its donors from healthy HIV-negative adults without recent acute infections or vaccinations. The CDR3 totals 21 residues. The TCR originated in a man younger than 35 in good health. Some clones in this sample may be carry-over from other donors' samples. This chain connects TRBV21-1 to TRBJ2-7; TRBD2 was called by the table and not checked on the DNA. TRBV21-1 is assigned pseudogene status. The sequenced sample was memory CD4+ T cells from PBMCs. Subset here: CD45RA-negative fraction. For the CDR3, the DNA is TGTGCCAGCAGCAAAGGCCCGTTGTCGATAGCGGGGACCCTGGGGTCCTACGAGCAGTACTTC. It is translated as CASSKGPLSIAGTLGSYEQYF.